The 24 T cell receptor beta chains in this list originate from one sample, sequenced in a study of beta chain features in type 1 diabetes. Study results and limitations: Significant though moderate, a shortening of TCRB CDR3s appeared in all four CD4+ subsets of Type 1 diabetes patients.

For these TCRs, the target antigens are not known. The isolated RNA, all of it, was reverse transcribed, so expressed TCRB transcripts were what got sequenced. Sequencing used immunoSEQ multiplex PCR; TCRdb keeps in-frame clones, though not all of them. Of under 400,000 clones detected, about 12% appear once; the ten largest clones hold over 0.008%. Sequenced sample: naive CD4+ T cells from blood. These receptors all come from a woman between 18 and 29 years old with type 1 diabetes.

This clone was counted only a few times. The chain joins TRBV28 to TRBJ2-3, with TRBD1 matching over 7 bases. Trimming removed 5 bases from V and 1 base from J; junction bases left unmatched: 3. The CDR3 totals 14 residues. The V gene's germline CDR1 is MDHEN and CDR2 SYDVKM. The CDR3 is CASSQGQGTDTQYF. CDR3 sequence (DNA): TGTGCCAGCAGTCAAGGACAGGGCACAGATACGCAGTATTTT. The entire variable domain, with the rest obtained from reference TRBV28 and TRBJ2-3, is as follows: DVKVTQSSRYLVKRTGEKVFLECVQDMDHENMFWYRQDPGLGLRLIYFSYDVKMKEKGDIPEGYSVSREKKERFSLILESASTNQTSMYLCASSQGQGTDTQYFGPGTRLTVL.

CDR3 residues: CAVRDRGHEQYF. The CDR3 DNA follows: TGTGCCGTCCGGGACAGGGGCCACGAGCAGTACTTC. V gene TRBV6-6 combines with J gene TRBJ2-7, with TRBD1 matching 10 bases. CDR1 is MNHNY, CDR2 SVGAGI, per germline (reference sequence). V shed 11 bases and J 5 bases; nucleotides not matched to a gene: 6. This CDR3 has 12 residues.

This clone occurred a few times. The V call is TRBV2, the J call TRBJ2-7; a weak D match, TRBD2 (6 bases). This CDR3 contains 16 residues. V lost 6 bases and J 4 bases, leaving 22 bases between the germline ends. Germline V gives CDR1 SNHLY, CDR2 FYNNEI. CDR3 in DNA: TGTGCCAGCAGGGGAACCGGGACTGTGATAGCGTACGAGCAGTACTTC. Residues: CASRGTGTVIAYEQYF. The full variable domain, completed using reference TRBV2 and TRBJ2-7, is EPEVTQTPSHQVTQMGQEVILRCVPISNHLYFYWYRQILGQKVEFLVSFYNNEISEKSEIFDDQFSVERPDGSNFTLKIRSTKLEDSAMYFCASRGTGTVIAYEQYFGPGTRLTVT.

There are a few counts of this clone. This chain uses TRBV7-9 with TRBJ2-5; D remains ambiguous. Germline V gives CDR1 SEHNR, CDR2 FQNEAQ (reference sequence). The germline V and J ends were trimmed by 1 base and 5 bases, with 5 bases remaining between them. The CDR3 runs to 12 residues. Here the CDR3 reads CASSLDMETQYF. For the CDR3, the DNA is TGTGCCAGCAGCTTAGACATGGAGACCCAGTACTTC.

There are a few counts of this clone. The chain has TRBV28 and TRBJ2-1, with unresolved D. This CDR3 comprises 11 residues. V was cut by 8 bases and J by 8 bases, with 10 bases left in between. The germline gives CDR1 MDHEN, CDR2 SYDVKM. CDR3 region: CASFAVDEQFF. The CDR3, as DNA: TGTGCCAGCTTTGCGGTCGATGAGCAGTTCTTC.

This clone has a handful of counts. The chain combines TRBV5-4 with TRBJ1-2; 8 nucleotides line up with TRBD1. Germline CDR1 SGHNT, CDR2 YYREEE (reference sequence). CDR3 length: 13 amino acids. Trimming removed 5 bases from V and 4 bases from J; junction bases left unmatched: 4. CDR3 residues: CASSTDRGYGYTF. CDR3 coding DNA: TGTGCCAGCAGTACAGACAGGGGCTATGGCTACACCTTC.

There are a few counts of this clone. The chain employs TRBV15 and TRBJ2-7; 7 bases fit TRBD2. The length of the CDR3 is 15 residues. V trimming: 4 bases; J trimming: 3 bases; junction bases outside the gene matches: 9. CDR1 and CDR2 from the germline V gene are LNHNV and YYDKDF (reference sequence). CDR3 sequence: CATSTRGSGGYEQYF. The DNA for the CDR3 is TGTGCCACCAGCACTAGAGGTTCGGGGGGCTACGAGCAGTACTTC.

The table lists this clone with a few counts. V and J are TRBV18 and TRBJ1-1; 8 positions agree with TRBD1. Trimming at V came to 3 bases and at J to 3 bases, leaving 3 bases not matched to a gene. CDR1 and CDR2 from the germline V gene are KGHSH and LQKENI. The CDR3 has 14 residues. CDR3 loop: CASSPGQEDTEAFF. In nucleotides, the CDR3 is TGTGCCAGCTCACCGGGACAGGAGGACACTGAAGCTTTCTTT.

This clone was observed a few times. The chain carries TRBV10-3 and TRBJ2-4, with 7 bases identical to TRBD1. The CDR3 sequence is 12 residues long. From germline, CDR1 is ENHRY and CDR2 SYGVKD. Trimming removed 0 bases from V and 15 bases from J; junction bases left unmatched: 5. The CDR3 loop is CAISESRGQLYF. The CDR3 bases are TGTGCCATCAGTGAGTCTCGGGGACAGCTGTACTTC.

The rearrangement joins TRBV23-1 to TRBJ2-1, with 10 bases matching TRBD2. TRBV23-1 is recorded as an ORF, its role being uncertain. CDR3 size: 15 residues. With V trimmed by 0 bases and J by 10 bases, 6 bases remained unmatched. CDR3 nucleotides: TGCGCCAGCAGTCAATCTGTGGGACTAGCGTGCGAGCAGTTCTTC. Its protein product is CASSQSVGLACEQFF.

This clone was found a few times. V gene TRBV7-9 combines with J gene TRBJ2-6, with TRBD1 matching over 10 bases. CDR3 length: 17 residues. The trim removed 8 bases at V and 0 bases at J, leaving 7 bases unmatched. Germline CDR1 reads SEHNR; CDR2 reads FQNEAQ (reference sequence). The CDR3 is CASSRGQGSSGANVLTF. CDR3 sequence (DNA): TGTGCCAGCTCTAGGGGACAGGGGTCCTCTGGGGCCAACGTCCTGACTTTC.

The chain is built from TRBV28 and TRBJ2-3, with 9 bases fitting TRBD1. The CDR3 sequence is 13 residues long. After removal of 8 bases from V and 1 base from J, the junction contained 1 base not matched to a gene. CDR1 and CDR2 (germline): MDHEN, SYDVKM. Written as DNA, the CDR3 is TGTGCCAGCTGGGACAGGGGCACAGATACGCAGTATTTT. It specifies CASWDRGTDTQYF.

The chain joins TRBV5-1 to TRBJ2-1; 8 nucleotides line up with TRBD2. V shed 5 bases and J 4 bases; nucleotides not matched to a gene: 5. Germline CDR1 SGHRS, CDR2 YFSETQ. The CDR3 consists of 14 residues. The CDR3 coding sequence is TGCGCCAGCAGTGGGGCTAGCGGGTACAATGAGCAGTTCTTC. Encoded protein: CASSGASGYNEQFF.

The chain carries TRBV19 and TRBJ1-6; a possible D gene is TRBD1 (6 bases). The CDR3 is made up of 17 amino acids. Trimming took off 3 bases at V and 10 bases at J, with 22 bases between the two ends. Germline V gives CDR1 LNHDA, CDR2 SQIVND (reference sequence). In DNA form, the CDR3 reads TGTGCCAGTAGTATCCTCCTCTACAGGGTAGGGAGCTCACCCCTCCACTTT. The encoded protein is CASSILLYRVGSSPLHF.

The chain carries TRBV28 and TRBJ2-7; no definite D call. V lost 5 bases and J 3 bases, leaving 11 bases between the germline ends. The CDR3 loop spans 13 amino acids. CDR1 is MDHEN and CDR2 is SYDVKM in the germline V gene. The CDR3 reads CASSLLISYEQYF. The CDR3, as DNA: TGTGCCAGCAGTCTACTCATTAGCTACGAGCAGTACTTC.

J is TRBJ2-1 and V is TRBV5-4; D possibly corresponds to TRBD1 (6 bases). The V end was cut by 5 bases, the J end by 3 bases, with 15 bases between. Per germline, CDR1 SGHNT and CDR2 YYREEE (reference sequence). This CDR3 is built from 15 residues. The CDR3 coding sequence is TGTGCCAGCAGTTACAGGGAGAAGTACTACAATGAGCAGTTCTTC. Translated: CASSYREKYYNEQFF.

V is TRBV5-1 and J is TRBJ2-3, with 7 positions matching TRBD2. The trim removed 4 bases at V and 3 bases at J, leaving 5 bases unmatched. The CDR3 has 14 amino acids. Germline V gives CDR1 SGHRS, CDR2 YFSETQ. In DNA, the CDR3 is TGCGCCAGCAGCCGCGGGGGAGAAACAGATACGCAGTATTTT. Translating it yields CASSRGGETDTQYF.

In this sample, this clone turned up a few times. V is TRBV4-3 and J is TRBJ1-2; no firm D call. CDR1 is LGHNA and CDR2 is YSLEER in the germline V gene. The V gene lost 2 bases and the J gene lost 5 bases, with 21 bases spanning the gap. This CDR3 has 17 amino acids. Written as DNA, the CDR3 is TGCGCCAGCAGCCAACCGACCCCAGACCGGGGATCGTATGGCTACACCTTC. Amino acid sequence: CASSQPTPDRGSYGYTF.

The V gene is TRBV28, the J gene TRBJ2-3, with TRBD1 matching 10 bases. This CDR3 contains 15 residues. Trimming took 5 bases from V and 0 from J; bases not matched to a gene: 2. Germline V gene sequence: CDR1 MDHEN, CDR2 SYDVKM. In nucleotides, the CDR3 is TGTGCCAGCAGTCTGGGACAGGGGAGCACAGATACGCAGTATTTT. Its protein is CASSLGQGSTDTQYF.

This clone was detected a few times. The CDR3 DNA sequence: TGTGCCAGCAGTGAATATAAGGAGGGCTCCTATAATTCACCCCTCCACTTT. This gives the protein CASSEYKEGSYNSPLHF. The chain employs TRBV25-1 and TRBJ1-6; no clear D gene. Trimming took 0 bases from V and 0 from J, leaving 9 bases between them. The germline V gene has CDR1 MGHDK and CDR2 SYGVNS. CDR3 size: 17 residues.

The chain combines TRBV7-9 with TRBJ1-2; D is undetermined. V lost 2 bases and J lost 2, with 12 bases in between. Per germline, CDR1 SEHNR and CDR2 FQNEAQ (reference sequence). The CDR3 runs 15 residues. Here the CDR3 DNA reads TGTGCCAGCAGCTTATCGGGCGGGAACAACTATGGCTACACCTTC. Its translation: CASSLSGGNNYGYTF.

This chain uses TRBV5-1 with TRBJ2-6, with D possibly TRBD1 on 5 matching bases. CDR3 size: 16 residues. V was cut by 0 bases and J by 0 bases, with 7 bases left in between. The germline V gene has CDR1 SGHRS and CDR2 YFSETQ. The DNA for the CDR3 is TGCGCCAGCAGCTTGGGACAGAGCTCTGGGGCCAACGTCCTGACTTTC. Encoded protein: CASSLGQSSGANVLTF.

This clone was picked up a small number of times. V usage is TRBV10-3 and J usage is TRBJ1-2; 7 positions agree with TRBD1. The germline gives CDR1 ENHRY, CDR2 SYGVKD. This CDR3 comprises 17 residues. V lost 6 bases, J lost 8 bases, and 21 bases stayed unmatched. The CDR3 nucleotides read TGTGCCATCAGCGATCCACTTCAGGGGGATACCCGTAGGGGCTACACCTTC. It yields the protein CAISDPLQGDTRRGYTF.

This clone occurred a few times. V and J are TRBV4-3 and TRBJ2-5; possibly TRBD2 for D (6 bases). Per the germline V gene, CDR1 is LGHNA and CDR2 is YSLEER. This CDR3 is built from 15 residues. V lost 4 bases and J 3 bases, leaving 15 bases between the germline ends. This chain's CDR3 is CASSRQGRTKETQYF. In DNA form, the CDR3 reads TGCGCCAGCAGCCGCCAAGGGAGGACCAAAGAGACCCAGTACTTC.